Listed below are T cell receptor beta chains from one sample, sequenced in a study of blood T cell repertoires in COVID-19. TCRdb's copy holds only in-frame clones and misses some; the assay was immunoSEQ multiplex PCR. Among fewer than 500,000 clones listed, roughly 87% were seen once. Material: PBMCs or T cells enriched from blood (not recorded which). The receptors derive from a young woman with acute COVID-19. Both conserved end residues are part of each CDR3. The order of the fields is V gene, D gene, J gene, clone size, CDR3 DNA, CDR3 protein. D genes are given only for firm matches. Rows give clone size only sometimes, using once, few, many, or a class for an expanded clone.

>TRBV3-1/TRBV3-2|NA|TRBJ1-2|few
TGTGCCAGCAGCCAAGATTCCGGGTACGGCTACACCTTC
CASSQDSGYGYTF
>TRBV19|NA|TRBJ2-4|NA
TGTGCCAGTAGTATGTCCTGGGGGGCAGGGGGAAACATTCAGTACTTC
CASSMSWGAGGNIQYF
>TRBV6-2/TRBV6-3|NA|TRBJ1-2|NA
TGTGCCAGCAGTTCGCAGGGGTATGGCTACACCTTC
CASSSQGYGYTF
>TRBV5-3|TRBD2|TRBJ2-7|NA
TGTGCCAGAAGCTCCCCTCCTAGCGGAACCTACGAGCAGTACTTC
CARSSPPSGTYEQYF
>TRBV10-3|TRBD2|TRBJ2-7|NA
TGTGCCATCAGTGAGTCACTAGCGGGAGGCGGCGAGCAGTACTTC
CAISESLAGGGEQYF
>TRBV6-5|NA|TRBJ1-1|NA
TGTGCCAGCAGTTACCAGATTATGAACACTGAAGCTTTCTTT
CASSYQIMNTEAFF
>TRBV3-1/TRBV3-2|NA|TRBJ1-2|NA
TGTGCCAGCAGCCAAGATCCGGACAGAGCCTTAAACTATGGCTACACCTTC
CASSQDPDRALNYGYTF
>TRBV2|NA|TRBJ2-3|NA
TGTGCCAGCAGCTCAGACGGGATTACTAGCACAGATACGCAGTATTTT
CASSSDGITSTDTQYF
>TRBV5-8|NA|TRBJ1-2|NA
TGTGCCAGCAGCTTGACGGTCCGGAGCAATGTTGCCTATGGCTACACCTTC
CASSLTVRSNVAYGYTF
>TRBV6-6|NA|TRBJ2-1|NA
TGTGCCAGCAGTTACGAGCGGGACATCAACAATGAGCAGTTCTTC
CASSYERDINNEQFF
>TRBV7-2|TRBD1|TRBJ1-6|NA
TGTGCCAGCAGCTTGCGAAGAGCCGGGACAGCAAATAATTCACCCCTCCACTTT
CASSLRRAGTANNSPLHF
>TRBV19|NA|TRBJ1-1|once
TGTGCCAGTAGTTTAGGCGGTGCGAACACTGAAGCTTTCTTT
CASSLGGANTEAFF
>TRBV2|NA|TRBJ2-5|NA
TGTGCCAGCCAGTACCAAGAGACCCAGTACTTC
CASQYQETQYF
>TRBV4-1|TRBD1|TRBJ1-4|few
TGCGCCAGCAGATGGGGACAGGATAATGAAAAACTGTTTTTT
CASRWGQDNEKLFF
>TRBV9|NA|TRBJ1-5|few
TGTGCCAGCAGCGCCGAGGGAGGGGTCCAGCCCCAGCATTTT
CASSAEGGVQPQHF
>TRBV19|NA|TRBJ1-3|NA
TGTGCCACCCAAAGTGGACAGTCCTCCTCTGGAAACACCATATATTTT
CATQSGQSSSGNTIYF
>TRBV6-5|TRBD2|TRBJ2-7|NA
TGTGCCAGCACCAGGAATAGCGGGCTATCCTACGAGCAGTACTTC
CASTRNSGLSYEQYF
>TRBV21-1|NA|TRBJ2-4|once
TGTGCCTCCGGGACAGGGGAGAACATTCAGTACTTC
CASGTGENIQYF
>TRBV7-3|NA|TRBJ1-1|NA
TGTGCCAGCAGCTTAATAGGGGGAAAGAACACTGAAGCTTTCTTT
CASSLIGGKNTEAFF
>TRBV4-1|NA|TRBJ1-4|NA
TGCGCCAGCAGCCAAGAAAATGGGAGGGGAGGTGAAAAACTGTTTTTT
CASSQENGRGGEKLFF
>TRBV2|TRBD1|TRBJ1-1|NA
TGTGCCAGCAGCTACAGGGGAAGCACTGAAGCTTTCTTT
CASSYRGSTEAFF
>TRBV27|NA|TRBJ1-1|NA
TGTGCCAGCAGTCTCCGGGGGGGTCCAGAAGCTTTCTTT
CASSLRGGPEAFF
>TRBV29-1|TRBD2|TRBJ2-7|NA
TGCAGCGTTATCGGGGGGACCTACGAGCAGTACTTC
CSVIGGTYEQYF
>TRBV5-6|NA|TRBJ2-1|NA
TGTGCCAGCAGCTTGGCCCTCGGGTCCTACAATGAGCAGTTCTTC
CASSLALGSYNEQFF
>TRBV19|NA|TRBJ2-1|NA
TGTGCCAGTAGTTATCAGGGTGGAGACAATGAGCAGTTCTTC
CASSYQGGDNEQFF
>TRBV27|TRBD1|TRBJ2-3|once
TGTGCCAGCACTGATTCGGGCAGGGGGCTCGCAGATACGCAGTATTTT
CASTDSGRGLADTQYF
>TRBV1|NA|TRBJ2-1|NA
TGCACCAGCACGGGACTAGCGAAGTTCTTC
CTSTGLAKFF
>TRBV2|NA|TRBJ1-2|NA
TGTGCCAGCCCAGGGGTGGGTAGCTACACCTTC
CASPGVGSYTF
>TRBV5-1|NA|TRBJ1-1|NA
TGCGCCAGCAGCTTGGTGGGTTTAGGGGGGAACACTGAAGCTTTCTTT
CASSLVGLGGNTEAFF
>TRBV24-1|NA|TRBJ1-2|NA
TGTGCCACCAGTGATTACCAGTATGGCTACACCTTC
CATSDYQYGYTF
>TRBV28|NA|TRBJ1-5|NA
TGTGCCAGCAGTTTGGGGAGGGATCAGCCCCAGCATTTT
CASSLGRDQPQHF
>TRBV5-1|TRBD1|TRBJ1-6|few
TGCGCCAGCAGCGTGGACAGGGGCGTCAATTCACCCCTCCACTTT
CASSVDRGVNSPLHF
>TRBV5-1|NA|TRBJ1-2|NA
TGCGCCAGCAGCCTGGGGGGGACAAACTATGGCTACACCTTC
CASSLGGTNYGYTF
>TRBV6-2/TRBV6-3|NA|TRBJ2-7|NA
TGTGCCAGCAGTTACGGGGGCGCGACCTACGAGCAGTACTTC
CASSYGGATYEQYF
>TRBV4-3|NA|TRBJ1-5|NA
TGCGCCAGCAGCCAAGACCGAGGGCAGGGGACTCAGCCCCAGCATTTT
CASSQDRGQGTQPQHF
>TRBV15|NA|TRBJ2-3|many
TGTGCCACCAGCAGAGCATTTTCTGCGGGGAGGAGGGCAGATACGCAGTATTTT
CATSRAFSAGRRADTQYF
>TRBV10-3|NA|TRBJ1-1|NA
TGTGCCATCACCCCGACGTTAAGGGGAATGAACACTGAAGCTTTCTTT
CAITPTLRGMNTEAFF
>TRBV5-1|TRBD2|TRBJ2-3|NA
TGCGCCAGCAGCGAGACTAGCGGGGGTGGGGCAGATACGCAGTATTTT
CASSETSGGGADTQYF
>TRBV10-3|TRBD1|TRBJ1-2|NA
TGTGCCATCAGTGAAAATTACAGGGGAAGAGGCTACACCTTC
CAISENYRGRGYTF
>TRBV21-1|NA|TRBJ2-7|few
TGTGCCAGCAGCAAACGGACAAACTCCTCCGAGCAGTACTTC
CASSKRTNSSEQYF
>TRBV4-3|TRBD1|TRBJ1-6|NA
TGCGCCAGCAGCCTGGACAGGGATAATTCACCCCTCCACTTT
CASSLDRDNSPLHF
>TRBV3-1/TRBV3-2|NA|TRBJ2-3|NA
TGTGCCAGCAGCTACCGGCAGGCCTCGCCAGATACGCAGTATTTT
CASSYRQASPDTQYF
>TRBV6-5|NA|TRBJ2-5|NA
TGTGCCAGCAGTTACTCGGGGGGGGCTTATGAGACCCAGTACTTC
CASSYSGGAYETQYF
>TRBV7-8|TRBD2|TRBJ2-1|NA
TGTGCCAGCAGCTTAGTACTAGCGGGATACAATGAGCAGTTCTTC
CASSLVLAGYNEQFF
>TRBV5-5|TRBD2|TRBJ2-3|NA
TGTGCCAGCAGCTTGGCGGCGGGAGCTAGCACAGATACGCAGTATTTT
CASSLAAGASTDTQYF
>TRBV6-8|TRBD1|TRBJ1-1|NA
TGTGCCAGCAGTTACTCCGGGACAGGGGGCGTTGCTGAAGCTTTCTTT
CASSYSGTGGVAEAFF
>TRBV2|TRBD2|TRBJ2-7|NA
TGTGCCAGCAGTGAAATGGGACTAGCGGGAGTTGTCCGCCACGAGCAGTACTTC
CASSEMGLAGVVRHEQYF
>TRBV11-3|TRBD1|TRBJ1-3|NA
TGTGCCAGCAGCTACCAGGGGGCTGGAAACACCATATATTTT
CASSYQGAGNTIYF
>TRBV19|TRBD2|TRBJ2-3|once
TGTGCCAGTAGTAAACTAGCGGGAGGAAGCACAGATACGCAGTATTTT
CASSKLAGGSTDTQYF
>TRBV5-6|TRBD2|TRBJ2-7|NA
TGTGCCAGCAGTTTCCCGGGACTAGCAGACGAGCAGTACTTC
CASSFPGLADEQYF
>TRBV6-2/TRBV6-3|NA|TRBJ2-3|few
TGTGCCAGCAGTTACGATCCCGGGGACACAGATACGCAGTATTTT
CASSYDPGDTDTQYF
>TRBV14|NA|TRBJ1-2|NA
TGTGCCAGCAGCCAAGCCAGGGGAGAAGGCTACACCTTC
CASSQARGEGYTF
>TRBV6-5|NA|TRBJ1-1|NA
TGTGCCAGCAGTTACACAACAGGGTCCCCCACGTTT
CASSYTTGSPTF
>TRBV18|TRBD1|TRBJ2-7|NA
TGTGCCAGCTCCCAGAAGCGGACAGGGGAGGGCGAGCAGTACTTC
CASSQKRTGEGEQYF
>TRBV18|NA|TRBJ1-1|NA
TGTGCCAGCTCGCCCAACGTGGGAGGCACTGAAGCTTTCTTT
CASSPNVGGTEAFF